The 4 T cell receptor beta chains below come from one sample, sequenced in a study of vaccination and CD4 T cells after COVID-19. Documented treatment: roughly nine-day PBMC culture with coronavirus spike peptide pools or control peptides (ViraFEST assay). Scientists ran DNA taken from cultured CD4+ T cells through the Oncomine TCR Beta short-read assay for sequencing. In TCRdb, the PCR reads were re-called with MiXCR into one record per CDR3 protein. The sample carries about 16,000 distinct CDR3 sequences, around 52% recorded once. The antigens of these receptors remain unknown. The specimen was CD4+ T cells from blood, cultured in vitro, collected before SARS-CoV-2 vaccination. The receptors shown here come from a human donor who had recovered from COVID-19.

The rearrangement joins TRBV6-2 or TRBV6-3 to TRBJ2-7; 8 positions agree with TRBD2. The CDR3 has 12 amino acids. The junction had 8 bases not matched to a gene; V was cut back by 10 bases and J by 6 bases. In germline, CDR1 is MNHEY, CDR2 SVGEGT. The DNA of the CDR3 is TGTGCCACCGGGAGGGTGGAAGGCGAGCAGTACTTC. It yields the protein CATGRVEGEQYF.

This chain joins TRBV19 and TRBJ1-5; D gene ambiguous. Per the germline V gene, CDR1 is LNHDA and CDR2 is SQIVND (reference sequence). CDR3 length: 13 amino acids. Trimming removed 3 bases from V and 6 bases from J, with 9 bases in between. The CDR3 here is CASSMNWGQPQHF. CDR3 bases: TGTGCCAGTAGTATGAATTGGGGTCAGCCCCAGCATTTT.

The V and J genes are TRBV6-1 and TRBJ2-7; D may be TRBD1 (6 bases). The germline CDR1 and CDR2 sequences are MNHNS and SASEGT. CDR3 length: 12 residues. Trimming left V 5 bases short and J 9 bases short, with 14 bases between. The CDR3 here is CASSPGQGRQYF. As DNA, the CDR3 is TGTGCCAGCAGTCCGGGACAAGGCAGGCAGTACTTC.

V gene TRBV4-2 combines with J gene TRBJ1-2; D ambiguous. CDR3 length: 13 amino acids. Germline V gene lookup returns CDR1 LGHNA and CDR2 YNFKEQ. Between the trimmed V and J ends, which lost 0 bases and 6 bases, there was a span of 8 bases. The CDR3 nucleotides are TGTGCCAGCAGCCAAGAGCGGGTGCATGGCTACACCTTC. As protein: CASSQERVHGYTF.